This record looks at one T cell receptor (beta chain) sequence and its context. The genomic DNA of each subset was split evenly across several immunoSEQ plates. Using immunoSEQ multiplex PCR, the repertoire was profiled, and TCRdb retains in-frame clones only, with some absent. The sample consists of roughly 2,500,000 clones, 93% of them appearing once. This entry belongs to a study of shared clonotypes between healthy human individuals. CDR1 and CDR2 from the germline V gene are SNHLY and FYNNEI. V gave up 6 bases and J gave up 3 bases, with 15 bases separating them. The CDR3 extends over 15 amino acids.

This clonotype originated in a man younger than 35 in good health. Some clones in this sample may be carry-over from other donors' samples. Sequenced input: naive CD4+ T cells from PBMCs. As to subset: CD45RA+ positively selected. V and J are TRBV2 and TRBJ1-5; no firm D call. The CDR3 spells CASRAGQVDNQPQHF. The CDR3 nucleotides are TGTGCCAGCAGAGCCGGCCAGGTAGACAATCAGCCCCAGCATTTT. Full variable domain (rest looked up from reference TRBV2 and TRBJ1-5): EPEVTQTPSHQVTQMGQEVILRCVPISNHLYFYWYRQILGQKVEFLVSFYNNEISEKSEIFDDQFSVERPDGSNFTLKIRSTKLEDSAMYFCASRAGQVDNQPQHFGDGTRLSIL.